This T cell receptor (beta chain) was recorded in a study of neoadjuvant anti-PD-1 for oral cavity cancer. Study in general: Around day 43, patients without progression received a fourth nivolumab dose before surgery.

In germline, CDR1 is SGHTA, CDR2 FQGNSA. V was shortened by 1 base and J by 7 bases, with 17 bases between the two germline ends. This CDR3 is 15 amino acids long. Time point of the sample: after neoadjuvant nivolumab, at surgical resection. The data were produced by immunoSEQ multiplex PCR, yet TCRdb's version contains in-frame clones alone and is incomplete. The sample holds approximately 9,500 clones, around 68% seen once. The sample consisted of PBMCs, taken after nivolumab (anti-PD-1) treatment. The sequence derives from a person aged 35-79 years with oral cavity squamous cell carcinoma. This chain uses TRBV7-2 with TRBJ2-7; D is unresolved. This CDR3 is CASSLDPRSLGEQYF. CDR3 coding DNA: TGTGCCAGCAGCTTAGACCCAAGATCCCTGGGAGAGCAGTACTTC.